The next 7 T cell receptor beta chains were all read from a single sample in a study of shared clonotypes between healthy human individuals. The table came from immunoSEQ multiplex PCR; TCRdb's copy has only in-frame clones and leaves some out. Of around 560,000 clones in the sample, around 96% were seen once. Naive CD8 populations comprised CD45RO-negative cells positively selected for CCR7, excluding terminally differentiated effector memory CD45RA+ cells. Sample: naive CD8+ T cells sorted from blood. These receptor sequences come from a woman in her 30s in good health.

This chain connects TRBV5-8 to TRBJ2-3; D unclear. Trimming stripped 5 bases from V and 0 bases from J, with 7 bases between. Germline V CDR1 and CDR2: SGHTS, YDEGEE. This CDR3 is 13 amino acids long. CDR3 protein: CASRVRSTDTQYF. The CDR3 nucleotides are TGTGCCAGCAGAGTGAGAAGCACAGATACGCAGTATTTT.

This sequence joins TRBV27 and TRBJ1-5; TRBD1 matches at 7 bases. The CDR3 is 14 residues long. V lost 3 bases to trimming and J lost 6 bases; unmatched junction nucleotides: 5. Germline loops: CDR1 MNHEY, CDR2 SMNVEV (reference sequence). The CDR3 reads CASSFVQGSQPQHF. CDR3 sequence (DNA): TGTGCCAGCAGTTTTGTACAGGGGAGTCAGCCCCAGCATTTT.

The chain combines TRBV28 with TRBJ1-2; no firm D call. The germline gives CDR1 MDHEN, CDR2 SYDVKM. Trimming took 6 bases from V and 6 from J, leaving 14 bases between them. The CDR3 runs 13 residues. The CDR3 DNA reads as TGTGCCAGCAGAGTTTCGGGGTCTAATGGCTACACCTTC. Translated, it gives CASRVSGSNGYTF.

This chain links TRBV9 with TRBJ1-2; 11 bases align to TRBD1. V lost 4 bases, J lost 7 bases, and 12 bases stayed unmatched. The CDR3 has 16 amino acids. Germline V gives CDR1 SGDLS, CDR2 YYNGEE. This CDR3 is CASSPSGQGVRGGYTF. DNA of the CDR3: TGTGCCAGCAGCCCCTCGGGACAGGGGGTGAGAGGTGGCTACACCTTC.

The chain carries TRBV28 and TRBJ2-7; 7 bases map to TRBD1. V lost 6 bases to trimming and J lost 2 bases; unmatched junction nucleotides: 4. The CDR3 totals 13 residues. Germline assignment: CDR1 MDHEN and CDR2 SYDVKM. The CDR3 coding sequence is TGTGCCAGCAGGATGACAGGGACCTACGAGCAGTACTTC. This gives the protein CASRMTGTYEQYF. Complete variable domain (other parts from reference TRBV28 and TRBJ2-7): DVKVTQSSRYLVKRTGEKVFLECVQDMDHENMFWYRQDPGLGLRLIYFSYDVKMKEKGDIPEGYSVSREKKERFSLILESASTNQTSMYLCASRMTGTYEQYFGPGTRLTVT.

The sample holds one count of this clone. The rearrangement uses TRBV28 and TRBJ1-5; TRBD1 agrees at 10 bases. Germline CDR1 is MDHEN and CDR2 is SYDVKM. The CDR3 sequence is 15 residues long. After removal of 7 bases from V and 4 bases from J, the junction contained 7 bases not matched to a gene. Here the CDR3 reads CASIIDRGPNQPQHF. Here the CDR3 DNA reads TGTGCCAGCATCATTGACAGGGGGCCTAATCAGCCCCAGCATTTT. Based on the CDR3 plus reference TRBV28 and TRBJ1-5, the full variable domain is DVKVTQSSRYLVKRTGEKVFLECVQDMDHENMFWYRQDPGLGLRLIYFSYDVKMKEKGDIPEGYSVSREKKERFSLILESASTNQTSMYLCASIIDRGPNQPQHFGDGTRLSIL.

As to this clone: Distinct nucleotide sequences in the sample also encode this CDR3. V usage is TRBV27 and J usage is TRBJ2-5; a possible D gene is TRBD2 (6 bases). Germline loops: CDR1 MNHEY, CDR2 SMNVEV (reference sequence). The CDR3 is made up of 11 amino acids. V lost 5 bases and J lost 5, with 6 bases in between. The CDR3 reads CASSGGETQYF. The CDR3 region has the DNA TGTGCCAGCAGTGGAGGGGAGACCCAGTACTTC.